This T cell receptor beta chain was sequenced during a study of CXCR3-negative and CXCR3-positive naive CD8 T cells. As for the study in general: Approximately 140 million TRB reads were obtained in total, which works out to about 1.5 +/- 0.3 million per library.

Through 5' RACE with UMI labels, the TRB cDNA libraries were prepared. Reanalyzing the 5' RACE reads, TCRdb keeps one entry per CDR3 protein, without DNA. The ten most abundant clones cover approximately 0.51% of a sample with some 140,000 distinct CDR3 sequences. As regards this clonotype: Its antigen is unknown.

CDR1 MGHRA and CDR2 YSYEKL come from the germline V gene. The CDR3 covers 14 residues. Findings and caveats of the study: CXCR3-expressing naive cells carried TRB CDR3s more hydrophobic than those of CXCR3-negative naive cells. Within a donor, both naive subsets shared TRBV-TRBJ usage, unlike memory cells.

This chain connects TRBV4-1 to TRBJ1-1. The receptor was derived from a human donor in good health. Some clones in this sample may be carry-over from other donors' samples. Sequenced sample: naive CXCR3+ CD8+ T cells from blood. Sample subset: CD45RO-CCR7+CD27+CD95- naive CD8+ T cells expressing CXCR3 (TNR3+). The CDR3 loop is CASSQGLMNTEAFF.